This TCR beta chain was sequenced during a study of identical twins. Of note for this clonotype: What it binds is not known.

The study's findings and limits: Weaker excess twin sharing was seen among beta out-of-frame sequences.

TCRdb reanalysed the 5' RACE reads using MiXCR and keeps one entry per CDR3 protein. The sample consists of roughly 710,000 distinct CDR3 sequences, 5.5% to 6.5% of them appearing once. Sequences were obtained from naive T cells sorted from blood. This sequence originates from a young man in good health.

The CDR3 loop reads CASSLGNRNEQYF. CDR3 bases: TGTGCCAGCAGCTTAGGGAACAGAAACGAGCAGTACTTC. The chain couples TRBV7-2 to TRBJ2-7; D is undetermined. The CDR3 loop spans 13 amino acids. Deletions cut 1 base from V and 5 bases from J, with 9 bases between. The germline V gene has CDR1 SGHTA and CDR2 FQGNSA.